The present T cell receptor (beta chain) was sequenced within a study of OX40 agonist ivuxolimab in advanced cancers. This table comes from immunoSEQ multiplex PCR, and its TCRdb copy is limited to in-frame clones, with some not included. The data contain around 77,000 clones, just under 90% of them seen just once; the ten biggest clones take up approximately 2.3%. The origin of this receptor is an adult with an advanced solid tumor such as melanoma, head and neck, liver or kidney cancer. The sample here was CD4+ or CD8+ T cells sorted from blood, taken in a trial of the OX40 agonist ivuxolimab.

CDR3 amino acids: CASSLGDRVFEKLFF. The CDR3 DNA reads as TGTGCCAGCAGCTTAGGGGACAGGGTATTTGAAAAACTGTTTTTT. The genes are TRBV7-2 and TRBJ1-4, with TRBD1 matching 9 bases. Per germline, CDR1 SGHTA and CDR2 FQGNSA. The ends lost 1 base at V and 7 bases at J; junction bases unmatched: 4. There are 15 residues in the CDR3. The variable domain in full, completed from reference TRBV7-2 and TRBJ1-4, reads GAGVSQSPSNKVTEKGKDVELRCDPISGHTALYWYRQSLGQGLEFLIYFQGNSAPDKSGLPSDRFSAERTGGSVSTLTIQRTQQEDSAVYLCASSLGDRVFEKLFFGSGTQLSVL.